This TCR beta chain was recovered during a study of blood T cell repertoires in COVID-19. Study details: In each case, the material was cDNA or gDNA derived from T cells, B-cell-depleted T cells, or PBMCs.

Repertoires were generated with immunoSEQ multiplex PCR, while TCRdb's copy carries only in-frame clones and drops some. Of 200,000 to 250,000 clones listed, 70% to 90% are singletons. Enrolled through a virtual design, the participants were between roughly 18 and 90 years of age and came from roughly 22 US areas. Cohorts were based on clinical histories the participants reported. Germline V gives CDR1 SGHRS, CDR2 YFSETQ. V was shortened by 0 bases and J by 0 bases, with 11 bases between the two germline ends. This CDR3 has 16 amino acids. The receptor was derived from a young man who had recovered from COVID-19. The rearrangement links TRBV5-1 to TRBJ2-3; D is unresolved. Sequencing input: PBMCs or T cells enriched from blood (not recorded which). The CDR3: CASSLVADSSTDTQYF. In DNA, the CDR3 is TGCGCCAGCAGCTTGGTCGCGGATAGTAGCACAGATACGCAGTATTTT.